The T cell receptor beta chain under discussion was sequenced for a study of T cells in Graves' hyperthyroidism and ophthalmopathy. This clonotype was detected ten times or more. Template material for amplifying TCR beta CDR3 regions consisted of RNA transcripts. In the first-round RT-PCR of the TCR CDR3, the HTBI primer set was used. One entry per CDR3 protein, called by TCRdb with MiXCR from the multiplex PCR reads. This sample has 300,000 to 450,000 distinct CDR3 sequences, with about 14% found just once. The receptor was isolated from a woman in her twenties or thirties with Graves' ophthalmopathy. The specimen was blood.

The CDR3 coding sequence is TGCAGTGCTGACACGACAGATAACTATGGCTACACCTTC. Its protein is CSADTTDNYGYTF. The rearrangement joins TRBV20-1 to TRBJ1-2; D may be TRBD1 (5 bases). V was trimmed by 5 bases and J by 1 base, leaving 11 bases between them. CDR3 length: 13 residues. Germline V gives CDR1 DFQATT, CDR2 SNEGSKA (reference sequence).